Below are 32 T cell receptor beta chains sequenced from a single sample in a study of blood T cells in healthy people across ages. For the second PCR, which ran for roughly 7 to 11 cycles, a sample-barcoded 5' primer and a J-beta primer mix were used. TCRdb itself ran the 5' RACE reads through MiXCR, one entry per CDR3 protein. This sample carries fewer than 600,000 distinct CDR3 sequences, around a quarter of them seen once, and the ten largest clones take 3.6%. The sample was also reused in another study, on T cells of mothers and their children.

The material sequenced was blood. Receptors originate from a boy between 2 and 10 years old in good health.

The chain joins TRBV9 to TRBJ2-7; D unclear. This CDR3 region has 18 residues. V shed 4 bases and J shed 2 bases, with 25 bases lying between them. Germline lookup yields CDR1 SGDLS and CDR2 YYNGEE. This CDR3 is CASSPPRMGPQVPYEQYF. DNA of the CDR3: TGTGCCAGCAGCCCTCCCCGGATGGGCCCCCAGGTCCCCTACGAGCAGTACTTC.

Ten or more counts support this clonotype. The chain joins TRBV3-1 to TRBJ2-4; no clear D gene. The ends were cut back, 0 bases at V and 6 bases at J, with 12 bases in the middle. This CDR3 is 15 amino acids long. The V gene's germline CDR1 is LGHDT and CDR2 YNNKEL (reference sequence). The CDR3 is CASSQDSGWTNIQYF. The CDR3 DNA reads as TGTGCCAGCAGCCAAGATTCCGGTTGGACAAACATTCAGTACTTC.

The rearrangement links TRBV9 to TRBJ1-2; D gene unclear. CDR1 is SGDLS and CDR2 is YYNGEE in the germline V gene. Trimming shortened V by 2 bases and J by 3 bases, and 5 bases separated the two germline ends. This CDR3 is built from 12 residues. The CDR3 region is CASSVSYYGYTF. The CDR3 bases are TGTGCCAGCAGCGTCTCCTACTATGGCTACACCTTC.

As DNA, the CDR3 is TGTGCCAGCAGAAGAAGGGAGACCCAGTACTTC. Translated: CASRRRETQYF. This chain connects TRBV21-1 to TRBJ2-5. TRBV21-1 is termed a pseudogene. This CDR3 comprises 11 residues.

The DNA for the CDR3 is TGTGCCACCAGCACCGGGCGGACCTCCTACAATGAGCAGTTCTTC. This sequence encodes CATSTGRTSYNEQFF. This rearrangement joins TRBV15 to TRBJ2-1; D remains unclear. The CDR3 contains 15 residues. Trimming removed 4 bases from V and 0 bases from J, with 10 bases in between. Germline assignment: CDR1 LNHNV and CDR2 YYDKDF (reference sequence).

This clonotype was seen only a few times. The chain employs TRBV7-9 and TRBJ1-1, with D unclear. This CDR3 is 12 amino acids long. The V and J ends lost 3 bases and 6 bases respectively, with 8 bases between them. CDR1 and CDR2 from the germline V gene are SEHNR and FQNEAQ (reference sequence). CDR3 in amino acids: CASSLDAAEAFF. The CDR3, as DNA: TGTGCCAGCAGCTTGGACGCAGCTGAAGCTTTCTTT.

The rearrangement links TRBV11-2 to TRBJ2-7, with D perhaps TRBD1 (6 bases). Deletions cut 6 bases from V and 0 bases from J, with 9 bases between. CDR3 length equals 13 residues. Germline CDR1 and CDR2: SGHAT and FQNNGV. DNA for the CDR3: TGTGCCAGCAGATGGGACACCTCCTACGAGCAGTACTTC. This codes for CASRWDTSYEQYF.

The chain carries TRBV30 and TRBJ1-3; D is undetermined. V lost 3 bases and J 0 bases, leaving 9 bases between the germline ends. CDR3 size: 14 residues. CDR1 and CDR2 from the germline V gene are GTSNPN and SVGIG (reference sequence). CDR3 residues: CAWRDLRSGNTIYF. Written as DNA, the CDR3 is TGTGCCTGGAGGGACTTACGCTCTGGAAACACCATATATTTT.

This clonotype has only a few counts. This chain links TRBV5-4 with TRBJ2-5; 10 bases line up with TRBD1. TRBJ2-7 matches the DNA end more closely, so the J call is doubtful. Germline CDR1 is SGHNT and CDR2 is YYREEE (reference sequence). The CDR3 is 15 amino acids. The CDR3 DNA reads TGTGCCAGCAGCTTGAAGGGACAGGGGTGGAACGAGCAGTACTTC. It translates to CASSLKGQGWNEQYF.

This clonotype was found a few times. The DNA for the CDR3 is TGCGCCAGCAGCGACGCAGGCCAGGGGCACAACTATGGCTACACCTTC. The encoded protein is CASSDAGQGHNYGYTF. This sequence joins TRBV5-1 and TRBJ1-2, with D perhaps TRBD1 (6 bases). This CDR3 comprises 16 residues. Germline V gene data show CDR1 as SGHRS and CDR2 as YFSETQ. V was clipped by 4 bases and J by 2 bases, with 18 bases between them.

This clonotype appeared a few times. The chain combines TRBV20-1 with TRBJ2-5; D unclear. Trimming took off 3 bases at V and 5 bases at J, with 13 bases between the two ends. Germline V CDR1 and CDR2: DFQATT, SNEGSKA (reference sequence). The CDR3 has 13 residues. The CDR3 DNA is TGCAGTGCTAGTGGGGTGCTTTGGGAGACCCAGTACTTC. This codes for CSASGVLWETQYF.

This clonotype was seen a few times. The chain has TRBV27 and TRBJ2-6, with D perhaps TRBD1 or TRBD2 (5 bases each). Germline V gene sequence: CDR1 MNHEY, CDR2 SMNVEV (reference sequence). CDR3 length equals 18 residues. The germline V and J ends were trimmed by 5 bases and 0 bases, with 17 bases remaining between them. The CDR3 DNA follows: TGTGCCAGCAGTCAACCCGGGACCCGAGACTCTGGGGCCAACGTCCTGACTTTC. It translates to CASSQPGTRDSGANVLTF. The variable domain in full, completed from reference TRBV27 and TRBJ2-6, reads EAQVTQNPRYLITVTGKKLTVTCSQNMNHEYMSWYRQDPGLGLRQIYYSMNVEVTDKGDVPEGYKVSRKEKRNFPLILESPSPNQTSLYFCASSQPGTRDSGANVLTFGAGSRLTVL.

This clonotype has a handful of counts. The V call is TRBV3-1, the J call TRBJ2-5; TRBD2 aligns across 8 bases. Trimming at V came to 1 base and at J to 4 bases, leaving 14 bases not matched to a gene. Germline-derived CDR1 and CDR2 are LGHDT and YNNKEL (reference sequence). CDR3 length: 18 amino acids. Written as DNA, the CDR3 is TGTGCCAGCAGCCAAGCTGAGGGCGGGAGGTGGGATGCAGAGACCCAGTACTTC. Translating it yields CASSQAEGGRWDAETQYF.

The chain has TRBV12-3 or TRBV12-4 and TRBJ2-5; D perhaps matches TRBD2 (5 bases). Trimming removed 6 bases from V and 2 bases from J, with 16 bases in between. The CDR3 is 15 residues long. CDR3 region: CASSWAGRVQETQYF. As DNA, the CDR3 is TGTGCCAGCAGCTGGGCGGGTCGCGTTCAAGAGACCCAGTACTTC.

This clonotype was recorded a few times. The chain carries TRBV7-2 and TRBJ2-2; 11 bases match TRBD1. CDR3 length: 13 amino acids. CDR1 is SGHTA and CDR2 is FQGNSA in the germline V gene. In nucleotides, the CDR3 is TGTGCTGAGGACAGGGGGCGGACCGGGGAGCTGTTTTTT. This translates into CAEDRGRTGELFF.

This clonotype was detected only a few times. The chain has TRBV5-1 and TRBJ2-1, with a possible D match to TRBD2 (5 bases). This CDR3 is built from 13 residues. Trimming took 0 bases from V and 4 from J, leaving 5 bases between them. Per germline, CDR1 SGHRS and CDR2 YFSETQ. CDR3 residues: CASSLGEYNEQFF. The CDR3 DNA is TGCGCCAGCAGCTTGGGGGAGTACAATGAGCAGTTCTTC.

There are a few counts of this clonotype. The CDR3: CASSLDPRSGNTIYF. CDR3 nucleotides: TGTGCCAGCAGCTTAGACCCACGCTCTGGAAACACCATATATTTT. The chain combines TRBV7-2 with TRBJ1-3, with no clear D. Per the germline V gene, CDR1 is SGHTA and CDR2 is FQGNSA. The V gene lost 1 base and the J gene lost 0 bases, with 7 bases spanning the gap. This CDR3 comprises 15 residues.

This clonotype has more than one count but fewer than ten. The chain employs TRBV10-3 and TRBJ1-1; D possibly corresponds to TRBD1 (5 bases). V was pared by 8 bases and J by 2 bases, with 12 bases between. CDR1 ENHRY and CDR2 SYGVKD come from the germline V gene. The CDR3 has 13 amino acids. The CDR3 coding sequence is TGTGCCATCGCTCAGGGCGCCAACACTGAAGCTTTCTTT. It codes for CAIAQGANTEAFF.

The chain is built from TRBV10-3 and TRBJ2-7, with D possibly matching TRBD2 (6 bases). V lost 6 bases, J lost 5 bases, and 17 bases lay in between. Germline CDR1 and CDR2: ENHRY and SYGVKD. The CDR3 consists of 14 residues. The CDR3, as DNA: TGTGCCATCAGGTTTAGCGGCCTTAGGAACGAGCAGTACTTC. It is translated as CAIRFSGLRNEQYF.

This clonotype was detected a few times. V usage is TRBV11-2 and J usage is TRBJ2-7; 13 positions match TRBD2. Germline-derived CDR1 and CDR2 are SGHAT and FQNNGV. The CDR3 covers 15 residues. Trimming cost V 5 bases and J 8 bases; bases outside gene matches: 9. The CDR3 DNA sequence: TGTGCCAGCAGCGACCCCGGACTAGCGGGAGTGAAGCAGTACTTC. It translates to CASSDPGLAGVKQYF.

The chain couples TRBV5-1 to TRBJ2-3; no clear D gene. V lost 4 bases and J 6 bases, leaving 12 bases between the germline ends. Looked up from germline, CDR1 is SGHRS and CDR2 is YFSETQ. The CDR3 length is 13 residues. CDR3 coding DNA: TGCGCCAGCAGCCTTGGCAGTCCGGATACGCAGTATTTT. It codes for CASSLGSPDTQYF.

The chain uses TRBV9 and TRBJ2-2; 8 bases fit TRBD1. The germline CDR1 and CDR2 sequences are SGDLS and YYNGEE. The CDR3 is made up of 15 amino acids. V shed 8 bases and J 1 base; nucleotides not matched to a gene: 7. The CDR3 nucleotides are TGTGCCAGTAACCGGGACAGGCAGAACACCGGGGAGCTGTTTTTT. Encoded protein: CASNRDRQNTGELFF.

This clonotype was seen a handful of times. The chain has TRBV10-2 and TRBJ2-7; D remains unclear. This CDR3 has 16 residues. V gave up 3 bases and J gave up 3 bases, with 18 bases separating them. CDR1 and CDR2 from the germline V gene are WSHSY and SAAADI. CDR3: CASSDNPGFKGYEQYF. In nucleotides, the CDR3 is TGCGCCAGCAGTGATAATCCGGGTTTCAAAGGCTACGAGCAGTACTTC.

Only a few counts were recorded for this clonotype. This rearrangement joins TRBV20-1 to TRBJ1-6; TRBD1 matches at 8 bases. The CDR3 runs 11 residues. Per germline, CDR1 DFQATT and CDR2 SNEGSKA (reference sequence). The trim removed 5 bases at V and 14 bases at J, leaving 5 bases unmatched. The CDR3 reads CSAGQGAALHF. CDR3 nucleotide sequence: TGCAGTGCTGGACAGGGCGCGGCCCTCCACTTT.

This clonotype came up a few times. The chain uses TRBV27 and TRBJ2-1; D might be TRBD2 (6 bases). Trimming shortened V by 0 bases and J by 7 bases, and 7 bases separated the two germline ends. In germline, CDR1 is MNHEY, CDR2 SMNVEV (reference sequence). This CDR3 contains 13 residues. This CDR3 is CASSLSAGNEQFF. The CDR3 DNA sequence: TGTGCCAGCAGTTTATCGGCGGGGAATGAGCAGTTCTTC.

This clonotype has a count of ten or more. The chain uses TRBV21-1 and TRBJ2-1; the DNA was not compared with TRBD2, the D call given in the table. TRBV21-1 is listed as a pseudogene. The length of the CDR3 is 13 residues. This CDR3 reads CASRAGTHNEQFF. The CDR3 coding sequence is TGTGCCAGCAGAGCGGGGACCCACAATGAGCAGTTCTTC.

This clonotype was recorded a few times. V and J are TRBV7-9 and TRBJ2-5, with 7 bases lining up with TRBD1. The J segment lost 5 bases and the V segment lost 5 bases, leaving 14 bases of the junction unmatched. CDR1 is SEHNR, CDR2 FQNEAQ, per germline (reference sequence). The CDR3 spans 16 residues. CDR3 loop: CASSPPPGQNLETQYF. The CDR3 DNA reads TGTGCCAGCAGCCCGCCTCCGGGACAGAATCTCGAGACCCAGTACTTC.

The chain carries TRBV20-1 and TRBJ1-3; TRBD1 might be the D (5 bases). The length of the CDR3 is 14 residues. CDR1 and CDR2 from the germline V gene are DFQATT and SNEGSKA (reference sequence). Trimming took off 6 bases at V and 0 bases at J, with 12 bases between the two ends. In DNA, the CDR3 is TGCAGTGCCTCTCACGACAGCTCTGGAAACACCATATATTTT. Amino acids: CSASHDSSGNTIYF.

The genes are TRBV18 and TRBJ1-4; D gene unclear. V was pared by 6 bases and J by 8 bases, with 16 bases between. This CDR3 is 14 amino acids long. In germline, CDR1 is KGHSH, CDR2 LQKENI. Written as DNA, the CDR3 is TGTGCCAGCTCCCAGGCCCGGGTGGAAGAAAAACTGTTTTTT. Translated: CASSQARVEEKLFF.

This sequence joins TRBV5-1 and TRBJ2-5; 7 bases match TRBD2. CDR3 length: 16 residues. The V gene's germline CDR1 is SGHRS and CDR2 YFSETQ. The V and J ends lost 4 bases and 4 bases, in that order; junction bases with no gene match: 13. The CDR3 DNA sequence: TGCGCCAGCAGCCCGGCGACTAGCTTGTTGTTAGAGACCCAGTACTTC. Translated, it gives CASSPATSLLLETQYF. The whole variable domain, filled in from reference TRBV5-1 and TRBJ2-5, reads KAGVTQTPRYLIKTRGQQVTLSCSPISGHRSVSWYQQTPGQGLQFLFEYFSETQRNKGNFPGRFSGRQFSNSRSEMNVSTLELGDSALYLCASSPATSLLLETQYFGPGTRLLVL.

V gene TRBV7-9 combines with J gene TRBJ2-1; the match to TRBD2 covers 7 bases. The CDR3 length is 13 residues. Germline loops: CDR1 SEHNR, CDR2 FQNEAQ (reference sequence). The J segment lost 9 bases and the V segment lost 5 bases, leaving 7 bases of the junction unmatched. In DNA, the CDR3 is TGTGCCAGCAGCCTAAATAGGGAGGGTGAGCAGTTCTTC. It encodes CASSLNREGEQFF.

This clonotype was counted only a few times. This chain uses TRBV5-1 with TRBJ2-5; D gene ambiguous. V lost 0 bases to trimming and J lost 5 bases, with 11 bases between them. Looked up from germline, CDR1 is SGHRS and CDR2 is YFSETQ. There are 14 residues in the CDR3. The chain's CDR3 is CASSLEDPGETQYF. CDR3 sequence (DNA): TGCGCCAGCAGCTTGGAGGACCCCGGGGAGACCCAGTACTTC.